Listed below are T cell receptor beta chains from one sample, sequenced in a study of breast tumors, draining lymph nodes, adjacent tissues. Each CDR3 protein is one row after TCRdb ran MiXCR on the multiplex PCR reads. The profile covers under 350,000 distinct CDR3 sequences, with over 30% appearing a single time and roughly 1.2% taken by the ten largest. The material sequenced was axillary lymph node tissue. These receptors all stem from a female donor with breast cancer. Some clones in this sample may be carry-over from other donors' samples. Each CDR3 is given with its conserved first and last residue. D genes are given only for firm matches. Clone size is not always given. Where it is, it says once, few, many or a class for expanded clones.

TGTGCCTGGAGTGTGTCGAGAACTAGCGGGAGGACTGGGGCCAACGTCCTGACTTTC	CAWSVSRTSGRTGANVLTF	few	TRBD2	TRBV30	TRBJ2-6
TGCAGTGCTAGAGGGCTGATAAGCGGGAGGGCCGTCTACGAGCAGTACTTC	CSARGLISGRAVYEQYF	many	TRBD2	TRBV20-1	TRBJ2-7
TGTGCCAGCTCACCCAATGGGGGCCTTGGGGAGACCCAGTACTTC	CASSPNGGLGETQYF	many	.	TRBV18	TRBJ2-5
TGTGCCAGCAGCTCCGGGGCTGGCTATGGCTACACCTTC	CASSSGAGYGYTF	many	.	TRBV7-9	TRBJ1-2
TGTGCCACCAGCAGAGCTAGACGCAATGAGCAGTTCTTC	CATSRARRNEQFF	many	.	TRBV15	TRBJ2-1
TGCGCCAGCAGCCAAGATGGGGGGCTGGGTGAAAAACTGTTTTTT	CASSQDGGLGEKLFF	many	.	TRBV4-3	TRBJ1-4
TGCAGTGCTGCCCGTATCCAAGAGACCCAGTACTTC	CSAARIQETQYF	many	.	TRBV20-1	TRBJ2-5
TGCAGTGCTAGAGTTGCTAGCGGGAGGCCATCAACCTACAATGAGCAGTTCTTC	CSARVASGRPSTYNEQFF	many	TRBD2	TRBV20-1	TRBJ2-1
TGTGCCAGCAGCTTCTCCGCGGACCACAATGAAAAACTGTTTTTT	CASSFSADHNEKLFF	.	.	TRBV7-3	TRBJ1-4
TGTGCCAGCAGCCGCTGGTCATCCGGAAACACCATATATTTT	CASSRWSSGNTIYF	many	.	TRBV7-2	TRBJ1-3